One sample yielded the 23 T cell receptor beta chains listed below, sequenced in a study of blood T cell repertoires in COVID-19 (dated by TCRdb to the early 2020s). Library method: the immunoSEQ multiplex PCR assay. The table comes from immuneACCESS by way of TCRdb, which keeps in-frame sequences with V and J called. Part of the clones is missing from these tables; in studies checked, under half for an unresolved V gene and the rest for unknown reasons. The sample includes fewer than 350,000 clones, with about 89% observed a single time. 8.5% to 9% of the sample goes to the ten largest clones. Sequenced: peripheral blood. These receptors came from a man aged 35-49 years with active or convalescent COVID-19.

The rearrangement links TRBV13 to TRBJ2-5, with 7 bases fitting TRBD1. Trimming cost V 0 bases and J 2 bases; bases outside gene matches: 3. CDR3 length: 15 residues. Germline lookup yields CDR1 PRHDT and CDR2 FYEKMQ (reference sequence). The CDR3 DNA reads TGTGCCAGCAGCTTAGGCGGGACAGTTCAAGAGACCCAGTACTTC. As protein: CASSLGGTVQETQYF.

This chain joins TRBV9 and TRBJ2-5; tentative D call: TRBD2 (6 bases). The CDR3 extends over 15 amino acids. The germline gives CDR1 SGDLS, CDR2 YYNGEE. Trimming shortened V by 4 bases and J by 5 bases, and 18 bases separated the two germline ends. The CDR3 sequence: CASSPAGPGRETQYF. CDR3 nucleotide sequence: TGTGCCAGCAGCCCAGCGGGCCCGGGGCGTGAGACCCAGTACTTC.

This chain joins TRBV5-4 and TRBJ1-2; D gene unclear. The CDR3 length is 13 residues. Looked up from germline, CDR1 is SGHNT and CDR2 is YYREEE (reference sequence). Trimming left V 4 bases short and J 0 bases short, with 7 bases between. The CDR3 region has the DNA TGTGCCAGCAGCCCGGGGTCTAACTATGGCTACACCTTC. This codes for CASSPGSNYGYTF.

This chain uses TRBV24-1 with TRBJ2-1; possible D gene TRBD1, 6 bases. The CDR3 totals 15 residues. Germline V gene sequence: CDR1 KGHDR, CDR2 SFDVKD. Trimming stripped 7 bases from V and 5 bases from J, with 17 bases between. The CDR3 spells CATSDPGTLNNEQFF. In DNA form, the CDR3 reads TGTGCCACCAGCGATCCCGGGACATTAAACAATGAGCAGTTCTTC.

The V and J genes are TRBV9 and TRBJ2-1; TRBD2 agrees at 7 bases. The CDR3 runs 18 residues. V shed 4 bases, J shed 0 bases, and the junction held 13 bases outside the gene matches. The germline V gene has CDR1 SGDLS and CDR2 YYNGEE. This chain's CDR3 is CASSSPITSVSSYNEQFF. In DNA, the CDR3 is TGTGCCAGCAGCTCCCCCATTACTAGCGTGAGCTCCTACAATGAGCAGTTCTTC.

The chain links TRBV9 to TRBJ2-5; 7 nucleotides line up with TRBD1. Germline V lookup: CDR1 SGDLS, CDR2 YYNGEE. The CDR3 contains 13 residues. The V gene end was trimmed by 3 bases and the J gene end by 2 bases; junction bases not matched to a gene: 1. The DNA for the CDR3 is TGTGCCAGCAGCGCGGGACAGCAAGAGACCCAGTACTTC. It yields the protein CASSAGQQETQYF.

The V gene is TRBV27, the J gene TRBJ2-1, with 7 bases that match TRBD1. Germline CDR1 is MNHEY and CDR2 is SMNVEV (reference sequence). Trimming at V came to 3 bases and at J to 4 bases, leaving 3 bases not matched to a gene. CDR3 length: 14 residues. In DNA, the CDR3 is TGTGCCAGCAGTTTTGGACAGGTATACAATGAGCAGTTCTTC. Amino acids: CASSFGQVYNEQFF.

In this sample, this clone turned up once. V and J are TRBV28 and TRBJ2-1; weak D call: TRBD2 (7 bases). This CDR3 region has 12 residues. Germline CDR1 MDHEN, CDR2 SYDVKM. The ends were cut back, 8 bases at V and 10 bases at J, with 15 bases in the middle. CDR3 coding DNA: TGTGCCAGCGGGGGGGCTTTATGGGAGCAGTTCTTC. It translates to CASGGALWEQFF.

This clone was seen a handful of times. The rearrangement links TRBV12-5 to TRBJ2-2; 7 nucleotides align to TRBD1. J lost 4 bases, V lost 4 bases, and 6 bases had no gene match. From germline, CDR1 is LGHNT and CDR2 FRNRAP. This CDR3 spans 15 amino acids. The CDR3, as DNA: TGTGCTAGTGGTTCCTCCAGGGGGTTCACCGGGGAGCTGTTTTTT. It is translated as CASGSSRGFTGELFF.

The CDR3 sequence is CASSSWRAGGISYEQYF. CDR3 nucleotide sequence: TGTGCCAGCAGCTCCTGGCGAGCGGGCGGAATTTCCTACGAGCAGTACTTC. The rearrangement uses TRBV11-3 and TRBJ2-7; possibly TRBD2 for D (6 bases). V was pared by 4 bases and J by 1 base, with 20 bases between. The length of the CDR3 is 17 residues. Germline loops: CDR1 SGHNT, CDR2 YENEEA.

Details on this clone: One end of the junction does not line up with germline, which may come from a read error. V and J are TRBV18 and TRBJ1-5, with D unresolved. Germline V gene lookup returns CDR1 KGHSH and CDR2 LQKENI. This CDR3 is built from 15 residues. CDR3 nucleotides: TGTGCCAGTTCACTTCTTCGGTCGAGGCAGCAGCCCCAGCATTTT. As protein: CASSLLRSRQQPQHF.

This chain uses TRBV15 with TRBJ2-1, with D possibly being TRBD2 (6 bases). Germline V gene sequence: CDR1 LNHNV, CDR2 YYDKDF (reference sequence). Trimming left V 5 bases short and J 0 bases short, with 14 bases between. The CDR3 totals 16 residues. In nucleotides, the CDR3 is TGTGCCACCAGCCCGGGACTCCTAAGCTCCTACAATGAGCAGTTCTTC. This sequence encodes CATSPGLLSSYNEQFF.

This chain connects TRBV27 to TRBJ2-7; D is perhaps TRBD2 (5 bases). Trimming pared 5 bases from V and 1 base from J, leaving 15 bases between. The CDR3 contains 15 residues. CDR1 MNHEY and CDR2 SMNVEV come from the germline V gene (reference sequence). The CDR3 bases are TGTGCCAGCAGTAACCGAGCGGCGAAATCCTACGAGCAGTACTTC. Amino acids: CASSNRAAKSYEQYF.

The chain recombines TRBV15 with TRBJ2-7, with 9 bases lining up with TRBD2. Germline CDR1 and CDR2: LNHNV and YYDKDF (reference sequence). The CDR3 contains 16 residues. The ends lost 0 bases at V and 3 bases at J; junction bases unmatched: 6. The CDR3 nucleotides are TGTGCCACCAGCAGAGACCTAGCGGGACAGAGCTACGAGCAGTACTTC. This codes for CATSRDLAGQSYEQYF.

J is TRBJ2-5 and V is TRBV5-6; the match to TRBD2 covers 9 bases. Per the germline V gene, CDR1 is SGHDT and CDR2 is YYEEEE. The J segment lost 5 bases and the V segment lost 0 bases, leaving 11 bases of the junction unmatched. CDR3 length: 17 amino acids. DNA of the CDR3: TGTGCCAGCAGCTTGGGCCTAGCGGGATTGAGGGGTGAGACCCAGTACTTC. This codes for CASSLGLAGLRGETQYF.

The rearrangement links TRBV5-5 to TRBJ1-2, with D hard to call. Germline CDR1 SGHKS, CDR2 YYEKEE (reference sequence). CDR3 length equals 13 residues. V shed 3 bases and J shed 3 bases, with 9 bases lying between them. CDR3 in DNA: TGTGCCAGCAGCTCTCGACGGGACTATGGCTACACCTTC. Translated, it gives CASSSRRDYGYTF.

In its sample, this clone was seen a few times. The germline gene is not matched at one end of the junction; a read error may be the cause. The J gene is TRBJ2-7, the V gene TRBV6-5; 14 nucleotides line up with TRBD2. Germline V lookup: CDR1 MNHEY, CDR2 SVGAGI. The CDR3 sequence is 15 residues long. CDR3 nucleotide sequence: TGTGCCAGCAGTCCCTATCACCCGGGACTAGCGGGAGTAGTCTTC. Its protein product is CASSPYHPGLAGVVF.

This clone showed up just once. The chain uses TRBV11-3 and TRBJ2-3; D ambiguous. This CDR3 comprises 15 residues. Germline lookup yields CDR1 SGHNT and CDR2 YENEEA. Trimming stripped 4 bases from V and 0 bases from J, with 11 bases between. CDR3 amino acids: CASSSDGASTDTQYF. DNA of the CDR3: TGTGCCAGCAGCTCAGACGGAGCCAGCACAGATACGCAGTATTTT.

This clone was detected only a few times. The sample holds other DNA sequences that translate to the same CDR3. J is TRBJ1-1 and V is TRBV6-5; D remains unclear. Trimming cost V 0 bases and J 4 bases, with 6 bases left between them. Germline V gene sequence: CDR1 MNHEY, CDR2 SVGAGI. The CDR3 length is 13 residues. CDR3 coding DNA: TGTGCCAGCAGTTACTCGAGAGGCACTGAAGCTTTCTTT. Its translation: CASSYSRGTEAFF.

The chain combines TRBV12-3 or TRBV12-4 with TRBJ1-2, with D tentatively TRBD1 (5 bases). The CDR3 length is 12 residues. The V end lost 7 bases, the J end lost 8 bases, and 14 bases lay between the germline ends. The CDR3 DNA reads as TGTGCCAGCATCGGGGGTCAAAGCGGCTACACCTTC. Translated, it gives CASIGGQSGYTF.

The rearrangement uses TRBV27 and TRBJ2-1; 10 nucleotides line up with TRBD2. Germline CDR1 is MNHEY and CDR2 is SMNVEV (reference sequence). The CDR3 consists of 15 residues. Trimming cost V 3 bases and J 8 bases; bases outside gene matches: 7. The CDR3 loop reads CASSFSGRNYHEQFF. Written as DNA, the CDR3 is TGTGCCAGCAGTTTTAGCGGGAGGAATTATCATGAGCAGTTCTTC.

The chain combines TRBV7-9 with TRBJ2-5, with D possibly TRBD1 on 6 matching bases. With 6 bases removed from V and 2 bases from J, the gap between germline ends came to 13 bases. Germline lookup yields CDR1 SEHNR and CDR2 FQNEAQ (reference sequence). The CDR3 totals 14 residues. CDR3 amino acids: CASSRPRGQETQYF. The CDR3 nucleotides are TGTGCCAGCAGTAGACCGAGGGGGCAAGAGACCCAGTACTTC.

This chain connects TRBV3-1 (or the pseudogene TRBV3-2) to TRBJ2-7, with 9 bases matching TRBD2. The CDR3 is 16 amino acids. Germline V gene lookup returns CDR1 LGHDT and CDR2 YNNKEL (reference sequence). J lost 4 bases, V lost 1 base, and 8 bases had no gene match. DNA of the CDR3: TGTGCCAGCAGCCAAGGGGAACTAGCGGGTTCTTACGAGCAGTACTTC. Residues: CASSQGELAGSYEQYF.